Shown below are 15 T cell receptor beta chains from a single sample sequenced in a study of vaccination and CD4 T cells after COVID-19. The Oncomine TCR Beta short-read assay was what sequenced the DNA obtained from cultured CD4+ T cells. Using its own MiXCR run on the PCR reads, TCRdb lists one record per CDR3 protein. This sample has 6,500 to 7,500 distinct CDR3 sequences, with about two fifths found just once. As to treatment: roughly 10-day PBMC culture with coronavirus spike peptide pools or control peptides (ViraFEST assay). CD4+ T-cell collection from the unexposed donor predated the COVID-19 pandemic (2011-2018). The antigens of these receptors remain unknown. Specimen: CD4+ T cells from blood, cultured in vitro. The source is a human donor in good health.

The CDR3 DNA reads TGCAGCGTTGATATACTAGCGGGGGGCACAGATACGCAGTATTTT. Translation: CSVDILAGGTDTQYF. This chain links TRBV29-1 with TRBJ2-3; TRBD2 matches 11 bases. CDR3 length equals 15 residues. Germline V gives CDR1 SQVTM, CDR2 ANQGSEA. The trim removed 3 bases at V and 1 base at J, leaving 3 bases unmatched.

Comment on this clonotype: A read error may produce the germline difference seen at one junction end. The chain has TRBV11-1 and TRBJ1-1, with D possibly being TRBD1 (6 bases). There are 13 residues in the CDR3. In germline, CDR1 is SGHAT, CDR2 FQDESV (reference sequence). Written as DNA, the CDR3 is TGTGCCAGCAGCTTTTGGACAGCAACAGAAGCTTCCTTT. It specifies CASSFWTATEASF.

V gene TRBV6-4 combines with J gene TRBJ1-4, with D unclear. The V gene's germline CDR1 is MRHNA and CDR2 SNTAGT. CDR3 length: 13 residues. Trimming stripped 4 bases from V and 8 bases from J, with 11 bases between. Here the CDR3 reads CASSVPAGEKLFF. For the CDR3, the DNA is TGTGCCAGCAGTGTCCCGGCGGGCGAAAAACTGTTTTTT.

This sequence joins TRBV6-4 and TRBJ1-2; a possible D gene is TRBD1 (5 bases). Germline lookup yields CDR1 MRHNA and CDR2 SNTAGT. CDR3 length: 12 amino acids. Trimming took 2 bases from V and 8 from J, leaving 9 bases between them. The CDR3, as DNA: TGTGCCAGCAGTGACGCCGGGGACGGCTACACCTTC. As protein: CASSDAGDGYTF.

This clonotype came up a few times. This sequence joins TRBV7-3 and TRBJ2-1; 9 nucleotides agree with TRBD1. V shed 5 bases and J 6 bases; nucleotides not matched to a gene: 11. The CDR3 consists of 16 residues. CDR1 SGHTA and CDR2 FQGTGA come from the germline V gene. The CDR3 region has the DNA TGTGCCAGCAGCCACCCCGGGACAGGGCCTACCAATGAGCAGTTCTTC. Amino acids: CASSHPGTGPTNEQFF. The entire variable domain, with the rest obtained from reference TRBV7-3 and TRBJ2-1, is as follows: GAGVSQTPSNKVTEKGKYVELRCDPISGHTALYWYRQSLGQGPEFLIYFQGTGAADDSGLPNDRFFAVRPEGSVSTLKIQRTERGDSAVYLCASSHPGTGPTNEQFFGPGTRLTVL.

The chain employs TRBV20-1 and TRBJ2-3, with D possibly matching TRBD1 (6 bases). V was cut by 3 bases and J by 2 bases, with 12 bases left in between. The CDR3 runs to 14 residues. Germline lookup yields CDR1 DFQATT and CDR2 SNEGSKA (reference sequence). The CDR3 DNA reads as TGCAGTGCTAGCTGGCAGGGGTCCACAGATACGCAGTATTTT. Translating gives CSASWQGSTDTQYF.

The chain carries TRBV2 and TRBJ1-2, with TRBD1 matching over 7 bases. The CDR3 runs 12 residues. The V segment lost 5 bases and the J segment 8 bases; nucleotides outside the gene matches: 5. Germline V gene data show CDR1 as SNHLY and CDR2 as FYNNEI. Here the CDR3 reads CASSITGDGYTF. The CDR3 nucleotides are TGTGCCAGCAGTATCACAGGGGACGGCTACACCTTC.

This clonotype occurred a few times. The chain combines TRBV7-2 with TRBJ2-5, with 7 bases matching TRBD1. J gave up 0 bases and V 4 bases, and 5 bases lay outside the gene matches. The CDR3 sequence is 15 residues long. The V gene's germline CDR1 is SGHTA and CDR2 FQGNSA. The CDR3 is CASSYRGSYQETQYF. In DNA form, the CDR3 reads TGTGCCAGCAGCTACAGGGGCTCGTACCAAGAGACCCAGTACTTC.

This clonotype was seen a handful of times. V and J are TRBV6-4 and TRBJ2-2; 9 nucleotides line up with TRBD2. This CDR3 contains 14 residues. The V and J ends lost 4 bases and 3 bases, in that order; junction bases with no gene match: 0. In germline, CDR1 is MRHNA, CDR2 SNTAGT. CDR3 sequence: CASSGLADTGELFF. The CDR3 nucleotides are TGTGCCAGCAGTGGACTAGCGGACACCGGGGAGCTGTTTTTT.

This clonotype appeared a few times. This chain connects TRBV19 to TRBJ1-2; 9 bases agree with TRBD1. From germline, CDR1 is LNHDA and CDR2 SQIVND (reference sequence). Trimming took 6 bases from V and 4 from J; bases not matched to a gene: 9. The CDR3 has 15 residues. DNA of the CDR3: TGTGCCAGTAGCGGGACAGGGAAACTCAGCTATGGCTACACCTTC. This gives the protein CASSGTGKLSYGYTF.

The chain combines TRBV20-1 with TRBJ2-1, with D maybe TRBD2 (7 bases). Germline-derived CDR1 and CDR2 are DFQATT and SNEGSKA (reference sequence). This CDR3 is 15 amino acids long. Trimming cost V 0 bases and J 8 bases, with 17 bases left between them. The CDR3 is CSARDFAGARDEQFF. CDR3 sequence (DNA): TGCAGTGCTAGAGATTTTGCGGGGGCCCGGGATGAGCAGTTCTTC.

The chain combines TRBV6-1 with TRBJ2-1, with D possibly matching TRBD2 (5 bases). Deletions cut 5 bases from V and 9 bases from J, with 11 bases between. The CDR3 has 12 amino acids. Per the germline V gene, CDR1 is MNHNS and CDR2 is SASEGT. Written as DNA, the CDR3 is TGTGCCAGCAGTCAAGACGGAGGTGAGCAGTTCTTC. Its protein is CASSQDGGEQFF.

The chain combines TRBV6-1 with TRBJ1-5; a possible D gene is TRBD1 (6 bases). V gave up 8 bases and J gave up 3 bases, with 20 bases separating them. CDR1 is MNHNS, CDR2 SASEGT, per germline. There are 16 residues in the CDR3. CDR3: CASLETGSIDNQPQHF. The CDR3 coding sequence is TGTGCCAGCCTTGAAACAGGGTCAATTGACAATCAGCCCCAGCATTTT.

This clonotype turned up a few times. This chain connects TRBV6-5 to TRBJ1-2; D not certain. V was trimmed by 0 bases and J by 8 bases, leaving 13 bases between them. Germline values: CDR1 MNHEY, CDR2 SVGAGI. The CDR3 has 14 residues. CDR3 DNA: TGTGCCAGCAGTTACTCGGGCTGGGCCCCCGGCTACACCTTC. Translating it yields CASSYSGWAPGYTF.

J is TRBJ2-7 and V is TRBV20-1; D is possibly TRBD1 (5 bases). Germline loops: CDR1 DFQATT, CDR2 SNEGSKA (reference sequence). The V end lost 1 base, the J end lost 2 bases, and 12 bases lay between the germline ends. The CDR3 is made up of 14 amino acids. As DNA, the CDR3 is TGCAGTGCTAGAGGGGGCGTCTCCACCTACGAGCAGTACTTC. Residues: CSARGGVSTYEQYF.